This TCR beta chain is from a study of T cell responses to AZD1222 COVID-19 vaccine. Method: immunoSEQ multiplex PCR; TCRdb's copy keeps in-frame clones and lacks some. The table includes 170,000 or so clones, 88% detected once. Worth noting for this clone: As yet, its antigen is unknown.

Study-wide results and limits: Only a handful of AZD1222 recipients were seropositive at baseline. Unmutated regions of variants are reportedly targeted by nearly half of spike-specific TCRs. White British donors predominated, females outnumbered males, and clonal diversity was possibly underestimated. Repertoires were obtained solely post-peak T cell response.

The germline CDR1 and CDR2 sequences are SGHVS and FNYEAQ. V shed 1 base and J 4 bases; nucleotides not matched to a gene: 2. The CDR3 runs 14 residues. This TCR came from an adult who received the AZD1222 COVID-19 vaccine. The genes are TRBV7-6 and TRBJ2-3; TRBD1 agrees at 7 bases. The sample consisted of peripheral blood, taken 28 days after the second AZD1222 dose. The CDR3 sequence is CASSLGDSPDTQYF. The CDR3 bases are TGTGCCAGCAGCTTAGGGGACAGCCCAGATACGCAGTATTTT.